These 14 T cell receptor beta chains share one sample of origin, sequenced in a study of human T cells and chemical hapten exposure. The time point is: healthy volunteer bleed at 6 weeks. Before extraction, the whole blood was not fractionated, and total RNA was taken from it. TCRdb analysed the RACE reads with MiXCR anew, one entry per CDR3 protein. The table has more than 75,000 distinct CDR3 sequences, roughly 8.7% seen once; the top ten hold approximately 1.5%. The material sequenced was whole blood. These TCRs come from a male donor in good health. Some clones in this sample may be carry-over from other donors' samples.

This clonotype has ten or more counts. The CDR3 sequence: CASSQVPPGQAYEQYF. The CDR3 DNA reads TGTGCCAGCAGCCAAGTACCCCCCGGACAGGCTTACGAGCAGTACTTC. The chain couples TRBV3-1 to TRBJ2-7, with 7 bases identical to TRBD1. The CDR3 extends over 16 amino acids. Trimming cost V 1 base and J 4 bases; bases outside gene matches: 10. CDR1 is LGHDT, CDR2 YNNKEL, per germline (reference sequence).

This chain's CDR3 is CASSLKDPPLHF. The CDR3 DNA reads TGTGCCAGCAGTTTAAAGGACCCCCCCCTCCACTTT. The V call is TRBV27, the J call TRBJ1-6; no reliable D call. Germline V CDR1 and CDR2: MNHEY, SMNVEV (reference sequence). V was shortened by 2 bases and J by 13 bases, with 9 bases between the two germline ends. CDR3 size: 12 residues.

This clonotype was seen a handful of times. The CDR3 DNA sequence: TGTGCCAGCAGCTTCCCTGGGGGTCCGGGGCAAGAGACCCAGTACTTC. Translation: CASSFPGGPGQETQYF. V gene TRBV6-2 or TRBV6-3 combines with J gene TRBJ2-5; D possibly matches TRBD1 or TRBD2 (5 bases each). CDR3 length equals 16 residues. Germline V gene data show CDR1 as MNHEY and CDR2 as SVGEGT. Deletions cut 6 bases from V and 2 bases from J, with 19 bases between.

The chain employs TRBV10-3 and TRBJ1-4; TRBD1 is a possible D gene (6 bases). V was clipped by 11 bases and J by 4 bases, with 14 bases between them. This CDR3 contains 13 residues. Per the germline V gene, CDR1 is ENHRY and CDR2 is SYGVKD. The CDR3 region has the DNA TGTGCCTCTCGACAGGACTTTAATGAAAAACTGTTTTTT. Protein sequence: CASRQDFNEKLFF.

J is TRBJ2-7 and V is TRBV20-1; 10 bases agree with TRBD2. After removal of 0 bases from V and 1 base from J, the junction contained 6 bases not matched to a gene. Germline V gene data show CDR1 as DFQATT and CDR2 as SNEGSKA (reference sequence). The CDR3 is made up of 16 amino acids. The CDR3 loop is CSARDGLAGVSYEQYF. CDR3 sequence (DNA): TGCAGTGCTAGAGATGGGCTAGCGGGAGTATCCTACGAGCAGTACTTC.

The chain is built from TRBV28 and TRBJ1-1; D gene uncertain. Germline V gene lookup returns CDR1 MDHEN and CDR2 SYDVKM. Deletions cut 1 base from V and 5 bases from J, with 14 bases between. This CDR3 is 15 amino acids long. Here the CDR3 reads CASSLFTGRTTEAFF. As DNA, the CDR3 is TGTGCCAGCAGTTTATTTACGGGCCGGACGACTGAAGCTTTCTTT. Full variable domain (rest looked up from reference TRBV28 and TRBJ1-1): DVKVTQSSRYLVKRTGEKVFLECVQDMDHENMFWYRQDPGLGLRLIYFSYDVKMKEKGDIPEGYSVSREKKERFSLILESASTNQTSMYLCASSLFTGRTTEAFFGQGTRLTVV.

The chain is built from TRBV5-1 and TRBJ1-1, with unresolved D. The CDR3 length is 14 residues. Germline-derived CDR1 and CDR2 are SGHRS and YFSETQ. Trimming left V 1 base short and J 6 bases short, with 13 bases between. In DNA form, the CDR3 reads TGCGCCAGCAGCTTGCCAGAGGGTCGGGCTGAAGCTTTCTTT. Its protein product is CASSLPEGRAEAFF.

This clonotype was observed many times. The CDR3 coding sequence is TGCGCCAGCAGCCCAGACAGTCCGAATCAGCCCCAGCATTTT. Translating gives CASSPDSPNQPQHF. The chain joins TRBV5-1 to TRBJ1-5; perhaps TRBD1 as D (5 bases). This CDR3 is built from 14 residues. Germline CDR1 reads SGHRS; CDR2 reads YFSETQ. Trimming took 4 bases from V and 4 from J, leaving 12 bases between them.

There are many counts of this clonotype. The J gene is TRBJ2-5, the V gene TRBV5-1; D may be TRBD1 (6 bases). Germline values: CDR1 SGHRS, CDR2 YFSETQ. The CDR3 loop spans 13 amino acids. V was shortened by 0 bases and J by 5 bases, with 8 bases between the two germline ends. The CDR3 sequence: CASSLAQGETQYF. CDR3 DNA: TGCGCCAGCAGCTTGGCCCAGGGGGAGACCCAGTACTTC.

This clonotype was recorded at least ten times. The V and J genes are TRBV4-1 and TRBJ1-6; D gene uncertain. V was trimmed by 1 base and J by 8 bases, leaving 18 bases between them. Per the germline V gene, CDR1 is MGHRA and CDR2 is YSYEKL. The CDR3 consists of 17 residues. For the CDR3, the DNA is TGCGCCAGCAGCCAAGTCGCCGGGAGCTACTCCCATTCACCCCTCCACTTT. It codes for CASSQVAGSYSHSPLHF.

This clonotype was found a few times. The gene calls are TRBV20-1 and TRBJ1-5; 7 nucleotides align to TRBD1. The CDR3 contains 13 residues. CDR1 and CDR2 from the germline V gene are DFQATT and SNEGSKA (reference sequence). With V trimmed by 6 bases and J by 6 bases, 8 bases remained unmatched. CDR3 amino acids: CSANQGVVQPQHF. Here the CDR3 DNA reads TGCAGTGCCAATCAGGGGGTCGTTCAGCCCCAGCATTTT.

This clonotype was observed a few times. J is TRBJ1-1 and V is TRBV6-2 or TRBV6-3, with TRBD1 matching over 7 bases. The CDR3 contains 14 residues. Germline V gene lookup returns CDR1 MNHEY and CDR2 SVGEGT. The J segment lost 4 bases and the V segment lost 7 bases, leaving 9 bases of the junction unmatched. CDR3 DNA: TGTGCCAGCAATCCGACAGGGTTTCGCACTGAAGCTTTCTTT. Its translation is CASNPTGFRTEAFF.

This clonotype was counted only a few times. The DNA of the CDR3 is TGTGCCAGCAGGCCTCAGGGGGCATATGAAAAACTGTTTTTT. Amino acids: CASRPQGAYEKLFF. The chain links TRBV6-1 to TRBJ1-4; 8 positions match TRBD1. Trimming removed 6 bases from V and 6 bases from J; junction bases left unmatched: 6. Germline V gene lookup returns CDR1 MNHNS and CDR2 SASEGT. The CDR3 spans 14 residues.

This clonotype showed up many times. The chain recombines TRBV7-2 with TRBJ2-3; 9 bases match TRBD2. The trim removed 2 bases at V and 5 bases at J, leaving 8 bases unmatched. Germline values: CDR1 SGHTA, CDR2 FQGNSA. The CDR3 is 16 amino acids. The CDR3 coding sequence is TGTGCCAGCAGCTTATCTTTCGCGGGGGGGCGAGATACGCAGTATTTT. Translating gives CASSLSFAGGRDTQYF. The full variable domain, its missing parts supplied by reference TRBV7-2 and TRBJ2-3, is GAGVSQSPSNKVTEKGKDVELRCDPISGHTALYWYRQSLGQGLEFLIYFQGNSAPDKSGLPSDRFSAERTGGSVSTLTIQRTQQEDSAVYLCASSLSFAGGRDTQYFGPGTRLTVL.